The next 28 T cell receptor beta chains were all read from a single sample in a study of blood T cell repertoires in COVID-19. Repertoires were generated with immunoSEQ multiplex PCR, while TCRdb's copy carries only in-frame clones and drops some. The sample holds 20,000 to 25,000 clones, about three quarters seen once. Sample: peripheral blood. Receptors originate from a man aged 55 to 69 with active COVID-19.

The chain is built from TRBV30 and TRBJ2-1; 12 positions match TRBD2. This CDR3 has 14 amino acids. The germline V gene encodes CDR1 GTSNPN and CDR2 SVGIG (reference sequence). The V gene end was trimmed by 0 bases and the J gene end by 7 bases; junction bases not matched to a gene: 1. The CDR3 sequence: CAWSVLAGGNEQFF. DNA for the CDR3: TGTGCCTGGAGTGTGCTAGCGGGGGGGAATGAGCAGTTCTTC.

The chain couples TRBV19 to TRBJ2-3; 10 bases fit TRBD2. Losses at the gene ends were 2 bases for V and 1 base for J; bases not matched to a gene: 6. This CDR3 contains 17 residues. CDR1 is LNHDA and CDR2 is SQIVND in the germline V gene (reference sequence). In DNA, the CDR3 is TGTGCCAGTAGTATAATGGCTAGCGGGAGCGGCACAGATACGCAGTATTTT. Its protein is CASSIMASGSGTDTQYF.

There are a few counts of this clone. The chain carries TRBV6-5 and TRBJ1-1, with 9 positions matching TRBD1. V shed 6 bases and J 4 bases; nucleotides not matched to a gene: 6. Per the germline V gene, CDR1 is MNHEY and CDR2 is SVGAGI. The CDR3 runs 14 residues. CDR3 sequence reads: CASRPGQGTTEAFF. The CDR3 nucleotides read TGTGCCAGCAGACCTGGACAGGGGACCACTGAAGCTTTCTTT.

The genes are TRBV5-8 and TRBJ1-5, with TRBD1 matching 9 bases. V was pared by 0 bases and J by 0 bases, with 10 bases of the junction left unmatched. The CDR3 consists of 19 residues. Germline assignment: CDR1 SGHTS and CDR2 YDEGEE. The CDR3 spells CASSLGIRDRVYSNQPQHF. The CDR3 DNA sequence: TGTGCCAGCAGCTTGGGGATTAGGGACAGGGTCTATAGCAATCAGCCCCAGCATTTT. The entire variable domain, with the rest obtained from reference TRBV5-8 and TRBJ1-5, is as follows: EAGVTQSPTHLIKTRGQQATLRCSPISGHTSVYWYQQALGLGLQFLLWYDEGEERNRGNFPPRFSGRQFPNYSSELNVNALELEDSALYLCASSLGIRDRVYSNQPQHFGDGTRLSIL.

The chain combines TRBV11-3 with TRBJ2-1; 8 positions match TRBD1. The V segment lost 5 bases and the J segment 7 bases; nucleotides outside the gene matches: 10. Germline CDR1 is SGHNT and CDR2 is YENEEA. The CDR3 length is 15 residues. Here the CDR3 DNA reads TGTGCCAGCAGCACCCGGACAGGGCGAGAGAATGAGCAGTTCTTC. This translates into CASSTRTGRENEQFF.

This clone is labeled as medium-sized (0.01 to 0.1%). The V and J genes are TRBV27 and TRBJ2-2; 7 positions match TRBD1. The trim removed 3 bases at V and 0 bases at J, leaving 4 bases unmatched. The CDR3 runs 16 residues. Germline V CDR1 and CDR2: MNHEY, SMNVEV (reference sequence). CDR3 sequence reads: CASSFTGTANTGELFF. In DNA form, the CDR3 reads TGTGCCAGCAGTTTTACTGGGACAGCGAACACCGGGGAGCTGTTTTTT.

The chain uses TRBV19 and TRBJ2-1; D possibly corresponds to TRBD2 (6 bases). Trimming stripped 4 bases from V and 8 bases from J, with 18 bases between. There are 15 residues in the CDR3. The germline V gene has CDR1 LNHDA and CDR2 SQIVND (reference sequence). Here the CDR3 reads CASSTGVPGTDEQFF. CDR3 in DNA: TGTGCCAGTAGTACGGGAGTCCCCGGAACGGATGAGCAGTTCTTC. Together with reference TRBV19 and TRBJ2-1, the CDR3 gives the full variable domain: DGGITQSPKYLFRKEGQNVTLSCEQNLNHDAMYWYRQDPGQGLRLIYYSQIVNDFQKGDIAEGYSVSREKKESFPLTVTSAQKNPTAFYLCASSTGVPGTDEQFFGPGTRLTVL.

This rearrangement joins TRBV27 to TRBJ1-4, with 9 bases matching TRBD1. In germline, CDR1 is MNHEY, CDR2 SMNVEV (reference sequence). The length of the CDR3 is 15 residues. The V and J ends lost 6 bases and 0 bases, in that order; junction bases with no gene match: 2. CDR3 bases: TGTGCCAGCAGCTACAGGGGGCCAACTAATGAAAAACTGTTTTTT. This sequence encodes CASSYRGPTNEKLFF.

The J gene is TRBJ1-2, the V gene TRBV28; the D is unclear. Deletions cut 5 bases from V and 2 bases from J, with 15 bases between. There are 15 residues in the CDR3. Germline assignment: CDR1 MDHEN and CDR2 SYDVKM. DNA for the CDR3: TGTGCCAGCAGTCCCCACCCGGAGGCCAACTATGGCTACACCTTC. Translation: CASSPHPEANYGYTF.

This chain connects TRBV3-1 (or the pseudogene TRBV3-2) to TRBJ2-1; the match to TRBD2 covers 11 bases. The V gene end was trimmed by 3 bases and the J gene end by 7 bases; junction bases not matched to a gene: 8. Germline V lookup: CDR1 LGHDT, CDR2 YNNKEL (reference sequence). The CDR3 sequence is 16 residues long. The CDR3 DNA follows: TGTGCCAGCAGCCATACCGGGACTAGCGGACCTAATGAGCAGTTCTTC. This codes for CASSHTGTSGPNEQFF.

This chain connects TRBV3-1 (or the pseudogene TRBV3-2) to TRBJ1-2; D uncertain. Germline CDR1 LGHDT, CDR2 YNNKEL (reference sequence). CDR3 size: 13 residues. Trimming shortened V by 1 base and J by 7 bases, and 10 bases separated the two germline ends. This CDR3 is CASSQAGSPGYTF. CDR3 nucleotides: TGTGCCAGCAGCCAAGCCGGGTCCCCTGGCTACACCTTC.

The chain couples TRBV27 to TRBJ2-1, with 10 bases matching TRBD2. This CDR3 spans 16 amino acids. CDR1 is MNHEY, CDR2 SMNVEV, per germline (reference sequence). J gave up 5 bases and V 4 bases, and 8 bases lay outside the gene matches. The CDR3 nucleotides read TGTGCCAGCAGTTCGGCTAGCGGGAGTTATAACAATGAGCAGTTCTTC. Translated: CASSSASGSYNNEQFF.

V is TRBV3-1 (or the pseudogene TRBV3-2) and J is TRBJ2-4; TRBD1 is a possible D gene (6 bases). CDR1 is LGHDT, CDR2 YNNKEL, per germline (reference sequence). The CDR3 is 14 residues long. Trimming removed 3 bases from V and 5 bases from J, with 11 bases in between. The CDR3 loop is CASSQGAPENIQYF. The CDR3 region has the DNA TGTGCCAGCAGCCAGGGGGCTCCCGAAAACATTCAGTACTTC.

This clone is medium-sized in the sample. The rearrangement joins TRBV7-3 to TRBJ1-5, with a tentative D call TRBD1 (5 bases). Trimming took 0 bases from V and 9 from J, leaving 9 bases between them. Germline CDR1 and CDR2: SGHTA and FQGTGA. The CDR3 contains 13 residues. CDR3 bases: TGTGCCAGCAGCTTAACGGTTCAGGGGCCCCAGCATTTT. Translating it yields CASSLTVQGPQHF.

This chain connects TRBV6-5 to TRBJ1-1; 8 bases agree with TRBD1. CDR1 is MNHEY and CDR2 is SVGAGI in the germline V gene. Unmatched junction bases numbered 3, after V lost 4 bases and J lost 11 bases. This CDR3 spans 11 amino acids. The CDR3 is CASSLTGVAFF. CDR3 coding DNA: TGTGCCAGCAGTTTGACAGGGGTTGCTTTCTTT.

This clone is a singleton in its sample. The rearrangement uses TRBV7-3 and TRBJ2-3, with D perhaps TRBD1 (5 bases). V shed 6 bases and J shed 0 bases, with 10 bases lying between them. Germline values: CDR1 SGHTA, CDR2 FQGTGA. The CDR3 is 14 residues long. CDR3 nucleotides: TGTGCCAGCAGTCCCGACAGTAGCACAGATACGCAGTATTTT. It is translated as CASSPDSSTDTQYF.

V usage is TRBV4-2 and J usage is TRBJ2-2; 16 nucleotides match TRBD2. Germline assignment: CDR1 LGHNA and CDR2 YNFKEQ. This CDR3 is 20 amino acids long. V lost 2 bases and J lost 3; bases outside the gene matches: 9. For the CDR3, the DNA is TGTGCCAGCAGCCAAATCACCGGGACTAGCGGGAGGGTACACACCGGGGAGCTGTTTTTT. Residues: CASSQITGTSGRVHTGELFF.

The chain uses TRBV6-1 and TRBJ1-5; D remains ambiguous. The V gene lost 3 bases and the J gene lost 7 bases, with 10 bases spanning the gap. The CDR3 has 13 amino acids. Germline-derived CDR1 and CDR2 are MNHNS and SASEGT. CDR3 region: CASSEFIIQPQHF. In DNA, the CDR3 is TGTGCCAGCAGTGAGTTTATTATACAGCCCCAGCATTTT.

V usage is TRBV10-1 and J usage is TRBJ2-1; 12 bases are a match to TRBD2. Germline CDR1 and CDR2: WNHNN and SYGVQD (reference sequence). V lost 3 bases, J lost 0 bases, and 3 bases stayed unmatched. This CDR3 contains 17 residues. CDR3 residues: CASSESSGRGSYNEQFF. The CDR3 DNA sequence: TGCGCCAGCAGTGAATCTAGCGGGAGGGGCTCCTACAATGAGCAGTTCTTC.

The CDR3 here is CASSVGVGGLFTDTQYF. As DNA, the CDR3 is TGTGCCAGCAGCGTAGGGGTAGGGGGTCTCTTCACAGATACGCAGTATTTT. V is TRBV9 and J is TRBJ2-3; D might be TRBD1 (6 bases). From germline, CDR1 is SGDLS and CDR2 YYNGEE. The CDR3 has 17 amino acids. V lost 0 bases and J lost 2, with 16 bases in between.

This clone is labeled as large. V gene TRBV28 combines with J gene TRBJ2-2, with D tentatively TRBD2 (5 bases). The CDR3 is made up of 15 amino acids. The V end lost 5 bases, the J end lost 8 bases, and 18 bases lay between the germline ends. Germline-derived CDR1 and CDR2 are MDHEN and SYDVKM. CDR3 protein: CASSPPGAPGGELFF. The CDR3 coding sequence is TGTGCCAGCAGTCCCCCAGGAGCACCGGGGGGGGAGCTGTTTTTT.

This chain uses TRBV9 with TRBJ2-5; tentatively, D is TRBD2 (6 bases). V gave up 2 bases and J gave up 3 bases, with 11 bases separating them. Germline lookup yields CDR1 SGDLS and CDR2 YYNGEE. The CDR3 runs to 14 residues. For the CDR3, the DNA is TGTGCCAGCAGCGTGGAGGGCGGGAAAGAGACCCAGTACTTC. Protein: CASSVEGGKETQYF. Supplemented by reference TRBV9 and TRBJ2-5, the full variable domain reads DSGVTQTPKHLITATGQRVTLRCSPRSGDLSVYWYQQSLDQGLQFLIQYYNGEERAKGNILERFSAQQFPDLHSELNLSSLELGDSALYFCASSVEGGKETQYFGPGTRLLVL.

V gene TRBV2 combines with J gene TRBJ1-4, with D unclear. The CDR3 totals 12 residues. V lost 5 bases and J lost 3, with 4 bases in between. Per germline, CDR1 SNHLY and CDR2 FYNNEI. CDR3 sequence (DNA): TGTGCCAGCAGTACAGCTAATGAAAAACTGTTTTTT. The encoded protein is CASSTANEKLFF.

The chain recombines TRBV20-1 with TRBJ2-5; D perhaps matches TRBD1 (5 bases). The CDR3 is made up of 11 amino acids. Trimming removed 2 bases at V and 7 bases at J, with 8 bases between. Germline assignment: CDR1 DFQATT and CDR2 SNEGSKA (reference sequence). For the CDR3, the DNA is TGCAGTGCTAGATCAGGGCGGACCCAGTACTTC. It is translated as CSARSGRTQYF.

V usage is TRBV12-5 and J usage is TRBJ2-3; D remains ambiguous. Germline assignment: CDR1 LGHNT and CDR2 FRNRAP. Trimming took off 2 bases at V and 2 bases at J, with 8 bases between the two ends. CDR3 length equals 14 residues. CDR3: CASGLSLTTDTQYF. The CDR3, as DNA: TGTGCTAGTGGTTTGAGTCTAACCACAGATACGCAGTATTTT.

The chain uses TRBV5-1 and TRBJ2-7, with D possibly being TRBD1 (5 bases). Looked up from germline, CDR1 is SGHRS and CDR2 is YFSETQ. Trimming shortened V by 1 base and J by 1 base, and 12 bases separated the two germline ends. The CDR3 is 15 residues long. CDR3 protein: CASSLLGQGSYEQYF. For the CDR3, the DNA is TGCGCCAGCAGCTTGTTGGGGCAGGGATCCTACGAGCAGTACTTC.

V and J are TRBV2 and TRBJ1-3, with D hard to call. V was pared by 1 base and J by 7 bases, with 11 bases between. The CDR3 contains 14 residues. From germline, CDR1 is SNHLY and CDR2 FYNNEI. CDR3 amino acids: CASSEEGPRNTIYF. CDR3 nucleotide sequence: TGTGCCAGCAGTGAAGAAGGTCCGCGGAACACCATATATTTT.

This sequence joins TRBV7-9 and TRBJ2-7; D not certain. Germline V gives CDR1 SEHNR, CDR2 FQNEAQ (reference sequence). The CDR3 covers 15 residues. V was cut by 5 bases and J by 3 bases, with 17 bases left in between. CDR3 DNA: TGTGCCAGCAGCCAGAGGCCCGATCGAGTCTACGAGCAGTACTTC. Translated: CASSQRPDRVYEQYF.